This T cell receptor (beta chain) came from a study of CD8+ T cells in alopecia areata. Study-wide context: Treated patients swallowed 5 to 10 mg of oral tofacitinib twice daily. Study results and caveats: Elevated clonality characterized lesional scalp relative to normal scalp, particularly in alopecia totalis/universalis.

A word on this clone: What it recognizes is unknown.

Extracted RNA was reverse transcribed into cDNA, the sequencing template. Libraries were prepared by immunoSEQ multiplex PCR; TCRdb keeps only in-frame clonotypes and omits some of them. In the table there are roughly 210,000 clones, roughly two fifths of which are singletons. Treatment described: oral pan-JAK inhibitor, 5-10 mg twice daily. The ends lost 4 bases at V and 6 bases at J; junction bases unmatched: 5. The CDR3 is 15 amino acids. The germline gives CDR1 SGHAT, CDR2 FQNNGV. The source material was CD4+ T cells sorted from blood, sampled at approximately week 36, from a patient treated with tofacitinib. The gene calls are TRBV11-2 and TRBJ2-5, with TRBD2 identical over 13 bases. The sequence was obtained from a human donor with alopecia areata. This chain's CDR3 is CASSSGTSGKKTQYF. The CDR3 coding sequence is TGTGCCAGCAGCTCCGGGACTAGCGGGAAGAAGACCCAGTACTTC.